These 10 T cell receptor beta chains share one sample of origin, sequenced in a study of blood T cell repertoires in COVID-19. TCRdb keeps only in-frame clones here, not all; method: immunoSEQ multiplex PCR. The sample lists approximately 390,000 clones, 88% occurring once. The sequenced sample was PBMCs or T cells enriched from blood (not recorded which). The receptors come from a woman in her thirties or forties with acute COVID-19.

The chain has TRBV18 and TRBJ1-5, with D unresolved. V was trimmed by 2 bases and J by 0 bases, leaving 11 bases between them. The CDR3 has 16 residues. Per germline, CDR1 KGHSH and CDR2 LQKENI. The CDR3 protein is CASSPIRGFSNQPQHF. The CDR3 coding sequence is TGTGCCAGCTCACCAATTAGAGGGTTTAGCAATCAGCCCCAGCATTTT. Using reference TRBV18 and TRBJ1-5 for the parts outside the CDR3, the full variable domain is NAGVMQNPRHLVRRRGQEARLRCSPMKGHSHVYWYRQLPEEGLKFMVYLQKENIIDESGMPKERFSAEFPKEGPSILRIQQVVRGDSAAYFCASSPIRGFSNQPQHFGDGTRLSIL.

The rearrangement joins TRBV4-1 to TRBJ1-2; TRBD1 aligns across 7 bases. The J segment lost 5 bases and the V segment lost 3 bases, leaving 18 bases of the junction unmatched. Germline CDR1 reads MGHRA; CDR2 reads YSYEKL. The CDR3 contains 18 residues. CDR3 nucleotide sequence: TGCGCCAGCAGCCAGCGGGGTATGGTTGGGACAGCTGAATATGGCTACACCTTC. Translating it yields CASSQRGMVGTAEYGYTF.

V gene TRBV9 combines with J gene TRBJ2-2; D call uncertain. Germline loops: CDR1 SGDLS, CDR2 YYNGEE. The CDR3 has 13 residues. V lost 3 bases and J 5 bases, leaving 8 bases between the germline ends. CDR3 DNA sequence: TGTGCCAGCAGCGCTGCTCAGACCGGGGAGCTGTTTTTT. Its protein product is CASSAAQTGELFF.

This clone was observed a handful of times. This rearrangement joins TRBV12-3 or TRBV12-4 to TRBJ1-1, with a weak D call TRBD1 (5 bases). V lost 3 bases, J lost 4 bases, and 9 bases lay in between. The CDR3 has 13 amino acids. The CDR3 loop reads CASSFRASTEAFF. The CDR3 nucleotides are TGTGCCAGCAGTTTCAGGGCCAGCACTGAAGCTTTCTTT.

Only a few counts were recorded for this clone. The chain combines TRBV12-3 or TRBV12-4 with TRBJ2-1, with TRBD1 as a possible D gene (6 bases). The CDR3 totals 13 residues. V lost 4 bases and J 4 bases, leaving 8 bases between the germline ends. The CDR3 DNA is TGTGCCAGCAGTTGGACAGAGTACAATGAGCAGTTCTTC. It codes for CASSWTEYNEQFF.

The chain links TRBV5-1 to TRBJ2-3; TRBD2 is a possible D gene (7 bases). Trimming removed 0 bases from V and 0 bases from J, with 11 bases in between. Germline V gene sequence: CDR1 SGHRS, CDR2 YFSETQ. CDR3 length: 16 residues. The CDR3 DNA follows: TGCGCCAGCAGCTTGGGGCGGGGGCCTAGCACAGATACGCAGTATTTT. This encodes CASSLGRGPSTDTQYF.

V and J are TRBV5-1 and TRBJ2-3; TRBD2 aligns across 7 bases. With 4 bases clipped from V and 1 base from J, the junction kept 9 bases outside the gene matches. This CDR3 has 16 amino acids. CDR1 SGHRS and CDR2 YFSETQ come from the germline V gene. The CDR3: CASSLNGRGGTDTQYF. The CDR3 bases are TGCGCCAGCAGCCTCAATGGACGGGGGGGCACAGATACGCAGTATTTT. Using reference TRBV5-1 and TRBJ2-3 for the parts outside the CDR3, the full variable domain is KAGVTQTPRYLIKTRGQQVTLSCSPISGHRSVSWYQQTPGQGLQFLFEYFSETQRNKGNFPGRFSGRQFSNSRSEMNVSTLELGDSALYLCASSLNGRGGTDTQYFGPGTRLTVL.

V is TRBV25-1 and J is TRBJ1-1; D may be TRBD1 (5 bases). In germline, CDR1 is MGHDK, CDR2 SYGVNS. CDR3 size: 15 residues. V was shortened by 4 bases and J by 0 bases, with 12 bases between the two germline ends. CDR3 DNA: TGTGCCAGCAGTGTGGCCGGGACTGTGAACACTGAAGCTTTCTTT. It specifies CASSVAGTVNTEAFF.

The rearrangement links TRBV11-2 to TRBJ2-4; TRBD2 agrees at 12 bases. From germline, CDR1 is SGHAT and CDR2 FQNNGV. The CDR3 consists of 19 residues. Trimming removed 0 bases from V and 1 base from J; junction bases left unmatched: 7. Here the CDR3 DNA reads TGTGCCAGCAGCTTAGATTCCGGGACTAGCGGGCCGGCCAAAAACATTCAGTACTTC. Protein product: CASSLDSGTSGPAKNIQYF.

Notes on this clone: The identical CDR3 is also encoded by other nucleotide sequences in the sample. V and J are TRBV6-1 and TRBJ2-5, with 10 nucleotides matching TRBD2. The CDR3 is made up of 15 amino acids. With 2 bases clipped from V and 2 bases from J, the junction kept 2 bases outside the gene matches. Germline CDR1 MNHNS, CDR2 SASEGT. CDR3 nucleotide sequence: TGTGCCAGCAGTGAAATAGCGGGGGGACAAGAGACCCAGTACTTC. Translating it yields CASSEIAGGQETQYF.